There are many counts of the clone carrying this T cell receptor beta chain. This entry comes from a study of T cell repertoires in cytomegalovirus infection. Study-wide context: Shared public TCR beta signatures pointed to both CMV infection and a matching HLA type.

TCRdb called the reads again in MiXCR, with one record for every CDR3 protein. The repertoire includes hundreds of thousands of distinct CDR3 sequences, 15% to 20% of them detected once, and about 12% sits in the top ten. Germline-derived CDR1 and CDR2 are SGHTA and FQGNSA. The CDR3 totals 14 residues. The J segment lost 1 base and the V segment lost 5 bases, leaving 3 bases of the junction unmatched. This TCR derives from a human donor in good health (CMV status not recorded). Some clones in this sample may be carry-over from other donors' samples. Sequencing was performed on PBMCs. The chain uses TRBV7-2 and TRBJ1-1; TRBD1 matches 8 bases. The CDR3 sequence is CASSTQGGNTEAFF. For the CDR3, the DNA is TGTGCCAGCAGCACACAGGGGGGGAACACTGAAGCTTTCTTT.